Shown below are 2 T cell receptor beta chains from a single sample sequenced in a study of T cell changes during pregnancy in multiple sclerosis. Profiled with immunoSEQ multiplex PCR; TCRdb holds only in-frame clones, not every one. The data hold approximately 90,000 clones, with 85% to 95% observed a single time. The sequenced sample was peripheral blood, obtained after pregnancy. The receptors here all came from a female donor with multiple sclerosis, enrolled in a pregnancy study.

The gene calls are TRBV6-1 and TRBJ1-5, with D perhaps TRBD1 (5 bases). Germline CDR1 MNHNS, CDR2 SASEGT. The CDR3 spans 16 residues. Deletions cut 1 base from V and 4 bases from J, with 14 bases between. CDR3 bases: TGTGCCAGCAGTGAAGAGGTCCGGACAACAAATCAGCCCCAGCATTTT. Amino acids: CASSEEVRTTNQPQHF.

The V call is TRBV7-2, the J call TRBJ2-7, with 9 bases lining up with TRBD1. Trimming took 3 bases from V and 6 from J; bases not matched to a gene: 6. The CDR3 has 14 amino acids. Germline V CDR1 and CDR2: SGHTA, FQGNSA. CDR3: CASSFYRGQGEQYF. For the CDR3, the DNA is TGTGCCAGCAGCTTTTACAGGGGGCAGGGCGAGCAGTACTTC.